What follows describes a single T cell receptor (beta chain). Its antigen is still unknown. Though nominally healthy at sampling, donors likely had unrecorded immune exposures. This record belongs to a study of cytomegalovirus exposure and HLA in healthy donors. Whole-study findings and limits: The study recorded fewer than 200 TCR beta chains that were cytomegalovirus-associated.

PCR used 60 Vbeta primers and 13 Jbeta primers. The assay was immunoSEQ multiplex PCR, and TCRdb's table has in-frame clones only and misses some. The sample yields around 150,000 clones, 75% seen once. V was clipped by 3 bases and J by 5 bases; unmatched bases: 7. CDR3 length equals 16 residues. The germline CDR1 and CDR2 sequences are SEHNR and FQNEAQ (reference sequence). The source is a woman aged 50 to 60 in good health and CMV-seropositive. The gene calls are TRBV7-9 and TRBJ2-2, with TRBD1 matching over 9 bases. Sequences were obtained from PBMCs. CDR3 sequence (DNA): TGTGCCAGCAGCTTTCCCCGACAGGGGGAAACCGGGGAGCTGTTTTTT. Translation gives CASSFPRQGETGELFF.